The 18 T cell receptor beta chains below come from one sample, sequenced in a study of regulatory T cells in long-lasting Graves disease. The time point here: newly diagnosed GD, antithyroid drugs for less than 3 months. The TCR library was made from RNA extracted from PBMCs. iRepertoire HTBI primers and Arm-PCR of CDR3 regions built TCR beta libraries. Using its own MiXCR run on the multiplex PCR reads, TCRdb lists one record per CDR3 protein. The sample yields 550,000 or so distinct CDR3 sequences, 12% seen once. This sample also appeared in a second study, on T cells in Graves' hyperthyroidism and ophthalmopathy.

This specimen consisted of peripheral blood mononuclear cells (PBMCs), obtained at new diagnosis, from a patient treated with antithyroid drugs. Receptors originate from a woman aged 25-40 years with Graves disease.

In this sample, this clonotype turned up many times. The chain recombines TRBV7-9 with TRBJ1-6; D may be TRBD1 (6 bases). The CDR3 loop spans 19 amino acids. V lost 4 bases and J 7 bases, leaving 26 bases between the germline ends. CDR1 is SEHNR, CDR2 FQNEAQ, per germline (reference sequence). As DNA, the CDR3 is TGTGCCAGCAGCTCCCCCCAACCCTGGACAGACGGCCAAAATTCACCCCTCCACTTT. Translated: CASSSPQPWTDGQNSPLHF.

This clonotype was counted a few times. This chain connects TRBV4-3 to TRBJ2-1; TRBD2 aligns across 9 bases. The V segment lost 4 bases and the J segment 3 bases; nucleotides outside the gene matches: 16. The CDR3 is made up of 19 amino acids. CDR1 and CDR2 from the germline V gene are LGHNA and YSLEER. The CDR3 DNA follows: TGCGCCAGCAGCCCCCTTGATATGACTAGCGGAGGGGGCTACAATGAGCAGTTCTTC. Translated: CASSPLDMTSGGGYNEQFF.

This chain connects TRBV6-1 to TRBJ1-5; D is unresolved. The V end was cut by 5 bases, the J end by 5 bases, with 13 bases between. Germline CDR1 is MNHNS and CDR2 is SASEGT. The CDR3 covers 14 residues. The CDR3 region has the DNA TGTGCCAGCAGTACCCGACGGGGAGATCAGCCCCAGCATTTT. Protein product: CASSTRRGDQPQHF.

The rearrangement joins TRBV7-2 to TRBJ1-5, with TRBD1 identical over 7 bases. The ends lost 4 bases at V and 7 bases at J; junction bases unmatched: 10. The germline V gene has CDR1 SGHTA and CDR2 FQGNSA. The CDR3 runs 15 residues. As DNA, the CDR3 is TGTGCCAGCAGCTACAGACAGGGAACGGGACAGCCCCAGCATTTT. Its translation: CASSYRQGTGQPQHF. Based on the CDR3 plus reference TRBV7-2 and TRBJ1-5, the full variable domain is GAGVSQSPSNKVTEKGKDVELRCDPISGHTALYWYRQSLGQGLEFLIYFQGNSAPDKSGLPSDRFSAERTGGSVSTLTIQRTQQEDSAVYLCASSYRQGTGQPQHFGDGTRLSIL.

In this sample, this clonotype turned up a few times. This sequence joins TRBV6-1 and TRBJ2-7, with D perhaps TRBD1 (6 bases). The V gene's germline CDR1 is MNHNS and CDR2 SASEGT. This CDR3 comprises 14 residues. The V end lost 6 bases, the J end lost 6 bases, and 18 bases lay between the germline ends. DNA for the CDR3: TGTGCCAGCAGCTTAGGGCAGGGGCGGCGCGAGCAGTACTTC. This codes for CASSLGQGRREQYF.

In its sample, this clonotype was seen a few times. The chain recombines TRBV5-5 with TRBJ1-5, with TRBD1 as a possible D gene (5 bases). CDR1 and CDR2 from the germline V gene are SGHKS and YYEKEE (reference sequence). Deletions cut 4 bases from V and 2 bases from J, with 19 bases between. The CDR3 is 17 residues long. The CDR3 protein is CASSGGGDWYGNQPQHF. Here the CDR3 DNA reads TGTGCCAGCAGCGGCGGGGGAGATTGGTACGGCAATCAGCCCCAGCATTTT.

At least ten counts were recorded for this clonotype. J is TRBJ2-7 and V is TRBV7-2; tentatively, D is TRBD2 (6 bases). V lost 1 base and J lost 4, with 14 bases in between. The CDR3 extends over 15 amino acids. CDR1 is SGHTA and CDR2 is FQGNSA in the germline V gene. DNA for the CDR3: TGTGCCAGCAGCTTAGAACCCGGGAGAGAATACGAGCAGTACTTC. Translation gives CASSLEPGREYEQYF.

This clonotype was counted at least ten times. The chain combines TRBV3-1 with TRBJ2-3; TRBD2 might be the D (5 bases). The CDR3 sequence is 15 residues long. Germline V gene lookup returns CDR1 LGHDT and CDR2 YNNKEL (reference sequence). V lost 4 bases to trimming and J lost 0 bases, with 11 bases between them. The chain's CDR3 is CASSPIGLSTDTQYF. As DNA, the CDR3 is TGTGCCAGCAGCCCCATCGGACTTAGCACAGATACGCAGTATTTT.

The chain couples TRBV28 to TRBJ2-3, with D perhaps TRBD1 (5 bases). The J call is uncertain, as TRBJ1-5 better fits the DNA end. The CDR3 consists of 18 residues. In germline, CDR1 is MDHEN, CDR2 SYDVKM. Here the CDR3 DNA reads TGTGCCAGCACCTCCGATAGAAGCGCAGGGTTATTCACAGATACGCAGCATTTT. The encoded protein is CASTSDRSAGLFTDTQHF.

This clonotype has a count of ten or more. The V gene is TRBV19, the J gene TRBJ2-1; D is perhaps TRBD2 (5 bases). CDR1 is LNHDA and CDR2 is SQIVND in the germline V gene (reference sequence). The CDR3 covers 17 residues. V gave up 4 bases and J gave up 0 bases, with 16 bases separating them. CDR3 loop: CASSTVRERASYNEQFF. The CDR3 DNA sequence: TGTGCCAGTAGTACGGTCCGGGAACGCGCCTCCTACAATGAGCAGTTCTTC.

As for this clonotype: A much larger clone lies one base from this, so it may be a read error. V usage is TRBV10-2 and J usage is TRBJ2-5; perhaps TRBD2 as D (5 bases). This CDR3 spans 13 amino acids. The ends were cut back, 5 bases at V and 5 bases at J, with 12 bases in the middle. The germline V gene encodes CDR1 WSHSY and CDR2 SAAADI. The CDR3, as DNA: TGCGCCAGCAGTTTTGTAACTAGGGAGACCCAGTACTTC. Encoded protein: CASSFVTRETQYF.

Concerning this clonotype: A much larger clone is a single base away; this may be a read error. The V call is TRBV20-1, the J call TRBJ1-6, with 7 bases identical to TRBD1. Germline lookup yields CDR1 DFQATT and CDR2 SNEGSKA (reference sequence). Trimming took 0 bases from V and 9 from J; bases not matched to a gene: 11. The CDR3 is made up of 16 amino acids. For the CDR3, the DNA is TGCAGTGCTAGAGACGGATCTGACAGGGATTTTTCACCCCTCCACTTT. This translates into CSARDGSDRDFSPLHF.

This clonotype was seen many times. The chain is built from TRBV30 and TRBJ1-1; D remains unclear. With 1 base removed from V and 11 bases from J, the gap between germline ends came to 11 bases. Per germline, CDR1 GTSNPN and CDR2 SVGIG (reference sequence). CDR3 size: 11 residues. The CDR3 sequence: CAWSEWEVAFF. Written as DNA, the CDR3 is TGTGCCTGGAGTGAATGGGAGGTTGCTTTCTTT.

This clonotype was picked up a small number of times. The chain carries TRBV20-1 and TRBJ1-3; no definite D call. With 2 bases removed from V and 0 bases from J, the gap between germline ends came to 8 bases. The V gene's germline CDR1 is DFQATT and CDR2 SNEGSKA (reference sequence). The length of the CDR3 is 14 residues. CDR3: CSARIPSSGNTIYF. CDR3 nucleotide sequence: TGCAGTGCTAGAATACCAAGCTCTGGAAACACCATATATTTT.

This clonotype was recorded at least ten times. The chain links TRBV20-1 to TRBJ1-1, with D perhaps TRBD1 (5 bases). V lost 6 bases and J 6 bases, leaving 23 bases between the germline ends. The CDR3 spans 15 residues. Germline CDR1 is DFQATT and CDR2 is SNEGSKA (reference sequence). CDR3 protein: CSATGAGGRRSEAFF. The DNA of the CDR3 is TGCAGTGCCACAGGAGCGGGGGGTAGAAGGTCTGAAGCTTTCTTT.

This clonotype was detected only a few times. The CDR3, as DNA: TGTGCCAGCAGTTACTCCCCGTTGCGGCAAGAGACCCAGTACTTC. Amino acid sequence: CASSYSPLRQETQYF. V gene TRBV6-9 combines with J gene TRBJ2-5; D remains ambiguous. V was clipped by 3 bases and J by 2 bases, with 13 bases between them. Germline-derived CDR1 and CDR2 are MNHGY and SVAAGI. The CDR3 has 15 residues.

This clonotype occurred many times. The J gene is TRBJ2-4, the V gene TRBV20-1; 8 bases map to TRBD1. The CDR3 consists of 13 residues. The germline gives CDR1 DFQATT, CDR2 SNEGSKA (reference sequence). Unmatched junction bases numbered 5, after V lost 2 bases and J lost 8 bases. The CDR3 loop reads CSARRQGADIQYF. As DNA, the CDR3 is TGCAGTGCTAGACGTCAGGGGGCGGACATTCAGTACTTC.

This clonotype was observed a handful of times. The genes are TRBV19 and TRBJ1-2; no definite D call. Between the trimmed V and J ends, which lost 5 bases and 8 bases, there was a span of 12 bases. This CDR3 has 12 residues. Germline-derived CDR1 and CDR2 are LNHDA and SQIVND (reference sequence). The CDR3 protein is CASSGEFIGYTF. The CDR3, as DNA: TGTGCCAGTAGTGGCGAATTTATAGGCTACACCTTC.